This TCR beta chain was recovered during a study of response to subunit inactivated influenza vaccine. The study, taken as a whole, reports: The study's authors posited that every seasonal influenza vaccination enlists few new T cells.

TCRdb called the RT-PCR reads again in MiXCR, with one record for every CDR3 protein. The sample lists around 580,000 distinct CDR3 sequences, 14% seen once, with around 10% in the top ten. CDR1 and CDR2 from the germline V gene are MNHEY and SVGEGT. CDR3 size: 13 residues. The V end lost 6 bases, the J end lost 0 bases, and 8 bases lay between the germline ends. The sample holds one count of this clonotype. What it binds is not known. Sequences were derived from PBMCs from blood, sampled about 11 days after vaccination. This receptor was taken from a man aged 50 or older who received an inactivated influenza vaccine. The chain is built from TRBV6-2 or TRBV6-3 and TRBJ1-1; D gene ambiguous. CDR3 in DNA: TGTGCCAGCAGCAGCAGAATGAACACTGAAGCTTTCTTT. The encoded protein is CASSSRMNTEAFF.